The clone carrying this TCR beta chain was detected ten times or more. Antigen specificity is unknown. The TCR beta profiling, which covered VDJ combination and CDR3 sequence, was carried out using genomic DNA as the template. TCRdb used MiXCR to reprocess the reads, holding one entry per CDR3 protein. This repertoire shows 200,000 or so distinct CDR3 sequences, 50% to 75% found once; its top ten account for around 45%. This record comes from a study of CD8+CD57+ T cells in acquired aplastic anemia. Turning to the study itself: Sorted CD4+ and CD8+ cell DNA averaged 3.2 ug. Whole-study results and caveats: Shared by patients and controls, almost 30 CD8+ CDR3s were abundant in patients.

Trimming shortened V by 4 bases and J by 5 bases, and 9 bases separated the two germline ends. This CDR3 is built from 13 residues. Germline V gives CDR1 LNHDA, CDR2 SQIVND (reference sequence). The TCR comes from a human donor with severe aplastic anemia or a healthy control (not recorded which). The J gene is TRBJ1-5, the V gene TRBV19; TRBD1 might be the D (5 bases). Material for sequencing was sorted CD4+, CD8+, or CD8+CD57+ T cells (not recorded which) from PBMCs. CDR3 sequence (DNA): TGTGCCAGTAGTACCCAGGGTGATCAGCCCCAGCATTTT. Residues: CASSTQGDQPQHF.